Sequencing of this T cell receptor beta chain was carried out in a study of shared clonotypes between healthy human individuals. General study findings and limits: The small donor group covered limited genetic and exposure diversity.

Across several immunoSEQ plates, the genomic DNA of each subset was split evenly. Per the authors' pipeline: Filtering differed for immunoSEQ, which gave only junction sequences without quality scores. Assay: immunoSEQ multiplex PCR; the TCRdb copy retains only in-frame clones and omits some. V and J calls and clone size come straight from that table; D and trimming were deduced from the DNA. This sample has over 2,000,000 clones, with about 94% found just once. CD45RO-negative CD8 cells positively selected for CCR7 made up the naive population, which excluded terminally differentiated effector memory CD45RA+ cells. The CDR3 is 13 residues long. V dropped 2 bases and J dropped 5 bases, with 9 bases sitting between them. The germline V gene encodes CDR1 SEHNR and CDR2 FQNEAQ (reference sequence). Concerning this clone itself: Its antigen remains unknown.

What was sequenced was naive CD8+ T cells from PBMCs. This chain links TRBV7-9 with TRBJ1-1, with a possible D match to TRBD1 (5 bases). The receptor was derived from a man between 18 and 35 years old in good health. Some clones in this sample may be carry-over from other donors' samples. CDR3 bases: TGTGCCAGCAGCTTATCAGGGCGTACTGAAGCTTTCTTT. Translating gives CASSLSGRTEAFF.